A few counts support the clone carrying this T cell receptor beta chain. TCRdb passed the 5' RACE reads through MiXCR, listing each CDR3 protein once. The repertoire holds some 64,000 distinct CDR3 sequences, with under 25% as singletons. Losses at the gene ends were 1 base for V and 2 bases for J; bases not matched to a gene: 2. Germline CDR1 LGHNA, CDR2 YNFKEQ. The CDR3 is 15 residues long. The genes are TRBV4-2 and TRBJ2-1; 7 bases map to TRBD1. This TCR was sampled from a female donor with breast cancer. Specimen: memory CD4+ T cells sorted from a lymph node. Subset described: memory CD4+ T cells, CD4+CD45RO+CD25-. The CDR3 protein is CASSQGGQPYNEQFF. The CDR3, as DNA: TGTGCCAGCAGCCAAGGGGGACAGCCCTACAATGAGCAGTTCTTC.